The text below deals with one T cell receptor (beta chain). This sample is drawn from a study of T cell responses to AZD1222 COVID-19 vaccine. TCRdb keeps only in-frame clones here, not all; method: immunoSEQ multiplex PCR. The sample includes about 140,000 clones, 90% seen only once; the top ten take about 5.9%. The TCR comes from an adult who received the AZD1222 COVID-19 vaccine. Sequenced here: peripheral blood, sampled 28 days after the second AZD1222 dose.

CDR3 amino acids: CASSQEGATGELFF. CDR3 nucleotide sequence: TGTGCCAGCAGCCAAGAAGGGGCCACCGGGGAGCTGTTTTTT. The chain recombines TRBV3-1 (or the pseudogene TRBV3-2) with TRBJ2-2; possibly TRBD1 for D (5 bases). The CDR3 is made up of 14 amino acids. The V gene lost 0 bases and the J gene lost 4 bases, with 6 bases spanning the gap. The germline V gene has CDR1 LGHDT and CDR2 YNNKEL (reference sequence).